What follows are 28 T cell receptor beta chains derived from one specimen sequenced in a study of blood T cell repertoires in COVID-19. Generated by immunoSEQ multiplex PCR, the TCRdb table keeps only in-frame clones and is missing some. The table has 350,000 to 400,000 clones, more than 85% seen once. Sequencing was performed on PBMCs or T cells enriched from blood (not recorded which). The receptors stem from a woman aged 25 to 45 who had recovered from COVID-19.

This chain uses TRBV19 with TRBJ1-4, with 9 bases matching TRBD1. V trimming: 4 bases; J trimming: 6 bases; junction bases outside the gene matches: 6. The CDR3 runs to 15 residues. Germline loops: CDR1 LNHDA, CDR2 SQIVND (reference sequence). This chain's CDR3 is CASSTGTGWDEKLFF. As DNA, the CDR3 is TGTGCCAGTAGTACCGGGACAGGGTGGGATGAAAAACTGTTTTTT. The full variable domain, with the rest looked up from reference TRBV19 and TRBJ1-4, is DGGITQSPKYLFRKEGQNVTLSCEQNLNHDAMYWYRQDPGQGLRLIYYSQIVNDFQKGDIAEGYSVSREKKESFPLTVTSAQKNPTAFYLCASSTGTGWDEKLFFGSGTQLSVL.

CDR3 residues: CASSLVWGAGANVLTF. The CDR3 DNA is TGTGCCAGCAGTTTGGTTTGGGGGGCTGGGGCCAACGTCCTGACTTTC. The chain employs TRBV28 and TRBJ2-6, with a weak D call TRBD2 (6 bases). The V end lost 3 bases, the J end lost 2 bases, and 11 bases lay between the germline ends. The CDR3 sequence is 16 residues long. Germline loops: CDR1 MDHEN, CDR2 SYDVKM.

This chain connects TRBV5-1 to TRBJ1-1; D may be TRBD1 (5 bases). V was shortened by 4 bases and J by 10 bases, with 14 bases between the two germline ends. The CDR3 contains 12 residues. Germline V CDR1 and CDR2: SGHRS, YFSETQ. The CDR3 loop reads CASSEGVAAAFF. The CDR3 DNA is TGCGCCAGCAGCGAAGGGGTCGCCGCAGCTTTCTTT.

About this clone itself: Other DNA sequences in the sample encode the same CDR3. The chain carries TRBV28 and TRBJ1-2; no firm D call. The CDR3 has 11 residues. Trimming removed 4 bases from V and 5 bases from J, with 5 bases in between. CDR1 and CDR2 from the germline V gene are MDHEN and SYDVKM. This CDR3 is CASSSNYGYTF. The CDR3, as DNA: TGTGCCAGCAGTTCAAATTATGGCTACACCTTC.

Comment on this clone: The junction shows a germline mismatch at one end, possibly a read error. The chain combines TRBV7-7 with TRBJ1-1, with 11 bases identical to TRBD1. This CDR3 has 15 residues. The germline V gene encodes CDR1 SSHAT and CDR2 FNYEAQ (reference sequence). The CDR3 loop is CASSPGTGGDTEAFF. Here the CDR3 DNA reads TGTGCTAGCAGCCCGGGGACAGGGGGAGACACTGAAGCTTTCTTT.

The chain employs TRBV27 and TRBJ1-6, with 10 bases identical to TRBD1. The CDR3 is 14 residues long. V shed 7 bases, J shed 10 bases, and the junction held 7 bases outside the gene matches. Germline CDR1 reads MNHEY; CDR2 reads SMNVEV (reference sequence). In DNA form, the CDR3 reads TGTGCCAGCAAACCGGGACAGGGGAGGTCACCCCTCCACTTT. Translation gives CASKPGQGRSPLHF.

V usage is TRBV9 and J usage is TRBJ1-4; unclear D gene. Germline lookup yields CDR1 SGDLS and CDR2 YYNGEE. The CDR3 has 15 residues. Trimming took 1 base from V and 5 from J, leaving 12 bases between them. This CDR3 reads CASSVNEVPNEKLFF. The CDR3 DNA reads TGTGCCAGCAGCGTAAACGAGGTCCCCAATGAAAAACTGTTTTTT.

The chain's CDR3 is CASSISLPSPSGSSYEQYF. The DNA of the CDR3 is TGTGCCAGTAGTATTTCCCTTCCCTCTCCTAGCGGGTCCTCCTACGAGCAGTACTTC. The chain employs TRBV19 and TRBJ2-7, with 8 bases identical to TRBD2. The CDR3 runs to 19 residues. J lost 0 bases, V lost 3 bases, and 16 bases had no gene match. CDR1 is LNHDA and CDR2 is SQIVND in the germline V gene (reference sequence).

The chain uses TRBV13 and TRBJ2-3, with 8 bases identical to TRBD1. From germline, CDR1 is PRHDT and CDR2 FYEKMQ (reference sequence). The CDR3 loop spans 16 amino acids. J was trimmed by 4 bases and V by 2 bases; bases with no gene match: 8. CDR3 bases: TGTGCCAGCAGCTTAACAGGACAGGGTAGGCCAGATACGCAGTATTTT. Translating gives CASSLTGQGRPDTQYF.

The rearrangement links TRBV30 to TRBJ1-1; no firm D call. CDR1 and CDR2 (germline): GTSNPN, SVGIG (reference sequence). The CDR3 spans 12 residues. The germline V and J ends were trimmed by 1 base and 8 bases, with 11 bases remaining between them. CDR3 residues: CAWSDGEGEAFF. The CDR3 DNA reads TGTGCCTGGAGTGACGGGGAAGGGGAAGCTTTCTTT. The variable domain in full, with the rest retrieved from reference TRBV30 and TRBJ1-1, is SQTIHQWPATLVQPVGSPLSLECTVEGTSNPNLYWYRQAAGRGLQLLFYSVGIGQISSEVPQNLSASRPQDRQFILSSKKLLLSDSGFYLCAWSDGEGEAFFGQGTRLTVV.

This clone has just a few counts. The chain couples TRBV15 to TRBJ2-7, with D maybe TRBD1 (6 bases). This CDR3 is 15 amino acids long. V was cut by 5 bases and J by 3 bases, with 17 bases left in between. CDR1 and CDR2 (germline): LNHNV, YYDKDF (reference sequence). Written as DNA, the CDR3 is TGTGCCACCAGCGCCCGGGACACCCTTATCTACGAGCAGTACTTC. Translation: CATSARDTLIYEQYF.

The chain uses TRBV6-4 and TRBJ2-1; 11 positions agree with TRBD2. This CDR3 is 18 amino acids long. In germline, CDR1 is MRHNA, CDR2 SNTAGT. Trimming removed 0 bases from V and 2 bases from J; junction bases left unmatched: 6. This CDR3 reads CASSDSASGGRTYNEQFF. The CDR3 region has the DNA TGTGCCAGCAGTGACTCTGCTAGCGGGGGGCGGACCTACAATGAGCAGTTCTTC.

This clone was observed a single time. The chain couples TRBV3-1 (or the pseudogene TRBV3-2) to TRBJ2-1, with D perhaps matching TRBD2 (5 bases). The CDR3 has 13 amino acids. Trimming shortened V by 2 bases and J by 6 bases, and 8 bases separated the two germline ends. Germline V CDR1 and CDR2: LGHDT, YNNKEL (reference sequence). Here the CDR3 DNA reads TGTGCCAGCAGCCAACCGAGGGCCAATGAGCAGTTCTTC. Translating it yields CASSQPRANEQFF.

This chain joins TRBV4-1 and TRBJ2-2; the D is unclear. Looked up from germline, CDR1 is MGHRA and CDR2 is YSYEKL. The CDR3 spans 16 residues. V lost 1 base and J lost 0, with 9 bases in between. Here the CDR3 reads CASSQAGYTNTGELFF. The CDR3 DNA is TGCGCCAGCAGCCAAGCAGGTTACACGAACACCGGGGAGCTGTTTTTT.

The chain has TRBV9 and TRBJ1-1; D remains unclear. Germline V gene data show CDR1 as SGDLS and CDR2 as YYNGEE. The length of the CDR3 is 13 residues. V lost 0 bases and J 10 bases, leaving 13 bases between the germline ends. The CDR3 coding sequence is TGTGCCAGCAGCGTAGATCGGCAAGCGAGAGCTTTCTTT. It specifies CASSVDRQARAFF.

The chain couples TRBV5-1 to TRBJ2-5; 7 positions match TRBD1. The CDR3 runs to 17 residues. V lost 0 bases and J lost 5; bases outside the gene matches: 13. Germline V CDR1 and CDR2: SGHRS, YFSETQ. CDR3 region: CASSLASQGVISETQYF. Here the CDR3 DNA reads TGCGCCAGCAGCTTGGCCAGCCAGGGGGTAATTTCGGAGACCCAGTACTTC.

The chain has TRBV12-3 or TRBV12-4 and TRBJ1-4; possible D gene TRBD1, 6 bases. The CDR3 totals 13 residues. Trimming removed 7 bases from V and 14 bases from J, with 20 bases in between. The CDR3 DNA is TGTGCCAGCATGGGGAATCAGGGGCGGTTGCTGTTTTTT. It translates to CASMGNQGRLLFF.

A single count supports this clone. CDR3 loop: CASSPTQNTEAFF. The CDR3 DNA sequence: TGTGCCAGCAGTCCCACTCAGAACACTGAAGCTTTCTTT. The J gene is TRBJ1-1, the V gene TRBV27; D remains ambiguous. This CDR3 has 13 residues. The germline gives CDR1 MNHEY, CDR2 SMNVEV (reference sequence). The V gene lost 5 bases and the J gene lost 1 base, with 8 bases spanning the gap.

The gene calls are TRBV4-1 and TRBJ2-7; a possible D gene is TRBD1 (5 bases). The CDR3 is made up of 15 amino acids. The V end was cut by 2 bases, the J end by 2 bases, with 13 bases between. In germline, CDR1 is MGHRA, CDR2 YSYEKL. CDR3 DNA sequence: TGCGCCAGCAGCCAAAGTGTTCAGGGAACCTACGAGCAGTACTTC. Translating gives CASSQSVQGTYEQYF.

The CDR3 sequence: CSATGYNEQFF. The CDR3 nucleotides read TGCAGTGCTACAGGGTACAATGAGCAGTTCTTC. The chain couples TRBV20-1 to TRBJ2-1, with a possible D match to TRBD1 (5 bases). V was trimmed by 4 bases and J by 4 bases, leaving 5 bases between them. Per the germline V gene, CDR1 is DFQATT and CDR2 is SNEGSKA (reference sequence). CDR3 length: 11 amino acids.

The gene calls are TRBV28 and TRBJ2-7; 9 bases match TRBD1. The CDR3 length is 16 residues. The ends lost 7 bases at V and 3 bases at J; junction bases unmatched: 13. Germline CDR1 MDHEN, CDR2 SYDVKM. CDR3 sequence reads: CASTSNPGTGYYEQYF. The CDR3 nucleotides read TGTGCCAGCACCTCCAACCCCGGGACAGGGTACTACGAGCAGTACTTC.

CDR3 residues: CASSATGTGGLYEQYF. CDR3 DNA: TGTGCCAGCTCAGCAACCGGGACAGGGGGTCTCTACGAGCAGTACTTC. The chain has TRBV18 and TRBJ2-7, with 11 bases identical to TRBD1. Germline assignment: CDR1 KGHSH and CDR2 LQKENI. After removal of 5 bases from V and 3 bases from J, the junction contained 9 bases not matched to a gene. This CDR3 has 16 amino acids.

This clone was counted a single time. This chain joins TRBV7-3 and TRBJ2-1; 11 positions match TRBD2. CDR1 is SGHTA, CDR2 FQGTGA, per germline. J gave up 1 base and V 5 bases, and 4 bases lay outside the gene matches. The CDR3 contains 16 residues. This CDR3 is CASSISGGESYNEQFF. As DNA, the CDR3 is TGTGCCAGCAGCATTAGCGGGGGGGAGTCCTACAATGAGCAGTTCTTC.

The chain links TRBV11-2 to TRBJ1-2; D uncertain. The V gene's germline CDR1 is SGHAT and CDR2 FQNNGV. The CDR3 runs 14 residues. Trimming removed 1 base from V and 4 bases from J, with 10 bases in between. This CDR3 is CASSLGALSYGYTF. DNA of the CDR3: TGTGCCAGCAGCTTAGGCGCCCTCTCCTATGGCTACACCTTC.

The chain is built from TRBV28 and TRBJ2-7; possibly TRBD1 for D (6 bases). The V and J ends lost 4 bases and 11 bases respectively, with 30 bases between them. This CDR3 region has 17 residues. In germline, CDR1 is MDHEN, CDR2 SYDVKM. CDR3 bases: TGTGCCAGCAGTTCCCCCGGCATACAGGGTAAGCCATATCTGGAGTACTTC. Amino acids: CASSSPGIQGKPYLEYF.

The CDR3 reads CASSLSPLVRNSPLHF. The DNA for the CDR3 is TGTGCCAGCAGTTTATCCCCTCTAGTAAGGAATTCACCCCTCCACTTT. The gene calls are TRBV27 and TRBJ1-6; D not resolved. The CDR3 contains 16 residues. Germline V CDR1 and CDR2: MNHEY, SMNVEV (reference sequence). The V end was cut by 0 bases, the J end by 7 bases, with 13 bases between.

CDR3 DNA sequence: TGTGCCAGTTCATACCGGGACACCTTCGAGCAGTACTTC. Encoded protein: CASSYRDTFEQYF. The chain couples TRBV19 to TRBJ2-7, with a tentative D call TRBD1 (6 bases). Germline V gives CDR1 LNHDA, CDR2 SQIVND (reference sequence). Trimming pared 8 bases from V and 6 bases from J, leaving 17 bases between. The CDR3 contains 13 residues.

This clone was counted a single time. The CDR3 DNA follows: TGTGCCAGCAGCCGAACCGGGAGAGAGTACGAGCAGTACTTC. This sequence encodes CASSRTGREYEQYF. J is TRBJ2-7 and V is TRBV3-1 (or the pseudogene TRBV3-2), with a possible D match to TRBD2 (6 bases). Germline V CDR1 and CDR2: LGHDT, YNNKEL (reference sequence). The V end lost 4 bases, the J end lost 4 bases, and 14 bases lay between the germline ends. The CDR3 is 14 residues long.